These T cell receptor beta chains were read from a single sample in a study of T cell responses to AZD1222 COVID-19 vaccine. Sequencing used immunoSEQ multiplex PCR; TCRdb keeps in-frame clones, though not all of them. The table shows 100,000 or so clones, with 89% occurring only once. The sample was peripheral blood, taken 28 days after the second AZD1222 dose. Receptors were obtained from an adult who received the AZD1222 COVID-19 vaccine. Each CDR3 is given with its conserved first and last residue. Each record gives: CDR3 protein, CDR3 DNA, J gene, V gene, clone size, D gene. D genes are given only for firm matches. Clone size, where shown, is once, few, many, or a class for clones that have expanded.

CASRRTVQETQYF,TGTGCCAGCAGACGGACAGTCCAAGAGACCCAGTACTTC,TRBJ2-5,TRBV6-6,.,.
CASSRQTSGITDTQYF,TGTGCCAGCAGCCGTCAGACTAGCGGGATCACAGATACGCAGTATTTT,TRBJ2-3,TRBV7-2,.,TRBD2
CASSGMERGKNIQYF,TGTGCCAGCAGCGGAATGGAGCGGGGGAAAAACATTCAGTACTTC,TRBJ2-4,TRBV7-2,.,TRBD2
CASSTHYEQYF,TGTGCCAGCAGTACTCACTACGAGCAGTACTTC,TRBJ2-7,TRBV28,.,.
CASSQRSSTGELFF,TGTGCCAGCAGTCAACGGTCGAGCACCGGGGAGCTGTTTTTT,TRBJ2-2,TRBV6-5,.,.
CASSYTGYSNQPQHF,TGTGCCAGCAGTTACACAGGATATAGCAATCAGCCCCAGCATTTT,TRBJ1-5,TRBV6-6,.,.
CASSSPGLASSYEQYF,TGTGCCAGCAGCTCGCCGGGACTAGCGAGCTCCTACGAGCAGTACTTC,TRBJ2-7,TRBV5-4,.,TRBD2
CATSRGLMNEKLFF,TGTGCCACCAGCAGGGGGCTAATGAATGAAAAACTGTTTTTT,TRBJ1-4,TRBV15,.,.
CASSIVGGLTYNEQFF,TGTGCCAGTAGTATAGTGGGCGGGCTCACCTACAATGAGCAGTTCTTC,TRBJ2-1,TRBV19,.,.
CASSSLVGGEQYF,TGTGCCAGCAGCTCGCTAGTCGGGGGCGAGCAGTACTTC,TRBJ2-7,TRBV12-3/TRBV12-4,once,.
CASSLVNGDEQFF,TGTGCCAGCAGCTTAGTAAACGGGGATGAGCAGTTCTTC,TRBJ2-1,TRBV7-2,.,.
CASSPRMREADTQYF,TGTGCCAGCAGTCCGAGAATGCGGGAGGCAGATACGCAGTATTTT,TRBJ2-3,TRBV6-2/TRBV6-3,.,TRBD2
CASSLGGTENGYTF,TGCGCCAGCAGCTTGGGGGGGACAGAGAATGGCTACACCTTC,TRBJ1-2,TRBV5-1,.,TRBD1
CASSLVGRAGSYEQYF,TGTGCCAGCAGCTTAGTGGGCAGGGCGGGCTCCTACGAGCAGTACTTC,TRBJ2-7,TRBV11-2,.,.
CASRYGGAYGYTF,TGTGCCAGCAGATATGGGGGGGCATATGGCTACACCTTC,TRBJ1-2,TRBV28,once,.
CATSDGNSLGNTIYF,TGTGCCACCAGTGATGGGAACAGCCTAGGAAACACCATATATTTT,TRBJ1-3,TRBV24-1,.,.
CASSVGTTGQETQYF,TGTGCCAGCAGTGTCGGTACGACGGGACAAGAGACCCAGTACTTC,TRBJ2-5,TRBV25-1,.,.
CSVEVVAQNEQYF,TGCAGCGTTGAAGTGGTTGCGCAGAACGAGCAGTACTTC,TRBJ2-7,TRBV29-1,few,.
CAWSPPPGADTQYF,TGTGCCTGGAGTCCTCCCCCAGGCGCAGATACGCAGTATTTT,TRBJ2-3,TRBV30,once,.
CASRTLGGATNEKLFF,TGTGCCAGCAGGACCTTGGGGGGAGCAACTAATGAAAAACTGTTTTTT,TRBJ1-4,TRBV27,few,.
CASSQRLQGYEQYF,TGTGCCAGCAGCCAAAGGCTCCAAGGCTACGAGCAGTACTTC,TRBJ2-7,TRBV3-1/TRBV3-2,.,.
CASSLTQGHTGELFF,TGCGCCAGCAGCTTGACTCAGGGACACACCGGGGAGCTGTTTTTT,TRBJ2-2,TRBV5-1,once,.
CASSSGTVRGYTF,TGTGCCAGCAGCTCCGGGACAGTACGTGGCTACACCTTC,TRBJ1-2,TRBV7-2,.,TRBD1
CATSDPTMPQETQYF,TGTGCCACCAGTGATCCCACCATGCCCCAAGAGACCCAGTACTTC,TRBJ2-5,TRBV24-1,few,.
CASSDGTGTQRFGYTF,TGTGCCAGCAGTGATGGCACAGGGACCCAACGTTTCGGCTACACCTTC,TRBJ1-2,TRBV6-1,.,.
CASSGRGQMETQYF,TGTGCCAGCAGTGGCCGCGGGCAGATGGAGACCCAGTACTTC,TRBJ2-5,TRBV27,.,.
CAISAGGGEKLFF,TGTGCCATCAGTGCAGGGGGTGGTGAAAAACTGTTTTTT,TRBJ1-4,TRBV10-3,.,TRBD1
CASSVETGRSYNEQFF,TGTGCCAGCAGCGTAGAGACAGGGAGGTCTTACAATGAGCAGTTCTTC,TRBJ2-1,TRBV9,.,.
CASGTGVRRNTEAFF,TGTGCTAGTGGTACAGGGGTTCGGAGGAACACTGAAGCTTTCTTT,TRBJ1-1,TRBV12-5,once,TRBD1
CAISEDRAYGYTF,TGTGCCATCAGTGAAGACAGGGCCTATGGCTACACCTTC,TRBJ1-2,TRBV10-3,.,TRBD1
CATNGQFVSGANVLTF,TGTGCCACCAACGGACAGTTCGTCTCTGGGGCCAACGTCCTGACTTTC,TRBJ2-6,TRBV2,.,.
CASSPKQGAGSPLHF,TGTGCCAGCAGCCCAAAACAGGGGGCAGGTTCACCCCTCCACTTT,TRBJ1-6,TRBV9,.,TRBD1
CASSSFGSPLHF,TGTGCCAGTAGTTCGTTTGGGTCACCCCTCCACTTT,TRBJ1-6,TRBV19,.,.
CASSIGGTGNTEAFF,TGTGCCAGTAGTATAGGGGGGACAGGGAACACTGAAGCTTTCTTT,TRBJ1-1,TRBV19,.,TRBD1
CASSQSGAPDTQYF,TGTGCCAGCAGCCAGAGCGGAGCTCCAGATACGCAGTATTTT,TRBJ2-3,TRBV4-2,.,.
CSVLQGAYEQYF,TGCAGCGTCTTACAGGGGGCCTACGAGCAGTACTTC,TRBJ2-7,TRBV29-1,.,TRBD1
CASSQSSRGAQTEAFF,TGTGCCAGCAGCCAATCGAGCCGGGGGGCGCAGACTGAAGCTTTCTTT,TRBJ1-1,TRBV5-5,.,.
CSVVGPLETQYF,TGCAGCGTTGTGGGGCCTTTGGAGACCCAGTACTTC,TRBJ2-5,TRBV29-1,once,.
CASSPRTGDFNYGYTF,TGTGCCAGCAGCCCCCGGACAGGGGATTTTAACTATGGCTACACCTTC,TRBJ1-2,TRBV9,.,TRBD1
CASPEIGRETEAFF,TGTGCCAGCCCGGAAATCGGGAGGGAAACTGAAGCTTTCTTT,TRBJ1-1,TRBV27,.,.
CASRARGNEQYF,TGTGCCAGCAGAGCCAGGGGGAACGAGCAGTACTTC,TRBJ2-7,TRBV12-3/TRBV12-4,.,TRBD1
CASSLGSPNTEAFF,TGTGCCAGCAGTTTGGGGTCACCGAACACTGAAGCTTTCTTT,TRBJ1-1,TRBV27,.,.
CASSARTGTAYNSPLHF,TGTGCCAGCAGTGCTCGGACCGGGACAGCGTATAATTCACCCCTCCACTTT,TRBJ1-6,TRBV25-1,few,TRBD1
CASSEARGLGRGYSNQPQHF,TGTGCCAGCAGTGAAGCGCGGGGCCTCGGTAGAGGTTATAGCAATCAGCCCCAGCATTTT,TRBJ1-5,TRBV6-1,.,.
CASRMTGMTYGYTF,TGTGCCAGCAGGATGACAGGCATGACCTATGGCTACACCTTC,TRBJ1-2,TRBV5-8,.,.
CASSIGGTLNTEAFF,TGTGCCAGTAGTATAGGGGGCACCTTGAACACTGAAGCTTTCTTT,TRBJ1-1,TRBV19,.,.
CASSGAPGEQYF,TGTGCCAGCAGCGGCGCTCCTGGGGAGCAGTACTTC,TRBJ2-7,TRBV11-2,.,.
CAISEVNTEAFF,TGTGCCATCAGTGAGGTGAACACTGAAGCTTTCTTT,TRBJ1-1,TRBV10-3,.,.
CAWRETAYNEQFF,TGTGCCTGGAGGGAGACGGCCTACAATGAGCAGTTCTTC,TRBJ2-1,TRBV30,.,.
CSVEGLGEQYF,TGCAGCGTTGAGGGTTTAGGGGAGCAGTACTTC,TRBJ2-7,TRBV29-1,.,.
CASSSTLGGGLNTGELFF,TGTGCCAGCAGCTCCACCCTGGGAGGCGGGTTGAACACCGGGGAGCTGTTTTTT,TRBJ2-2,TRBV27,.,.
CAISESGQTNIQYF,TGTGCCATCAGTGAGTCGGGCCAGACTAACATTCAGTACTTC,TRBJ2-4,TRBV10-3,.,.
CASSSAGTDGNEQFF,TGTGCCAGCAGCTCCGCCGGGACAGACGGTAATGAGCAGTTCTTC,TRBJ2-1,TRBV7-7,.,TRBD1
CASSDPGANTGELFF,TGTGCCAGCAGTGATCCGGGTGCCAACACCGGGGAGCTGTTTTTT,TRBJ2-2,TRBV2,once,.
CASSPDRATGELFF,TGTGCCAGCAGCCCAGACCGGGCCACCGGGGAGCTGTTTTTT,TRBJ2-2,TRBV7-9,.,.
CASSLRFGLAGEELKTQYF,TGTGCCAGCAGCTTAAGATTCGGACTAGCGGGAGAGGAATTAAAGACCCAGTACTTC,TRBJ2-5,TRBV7-9,once,TRBD2